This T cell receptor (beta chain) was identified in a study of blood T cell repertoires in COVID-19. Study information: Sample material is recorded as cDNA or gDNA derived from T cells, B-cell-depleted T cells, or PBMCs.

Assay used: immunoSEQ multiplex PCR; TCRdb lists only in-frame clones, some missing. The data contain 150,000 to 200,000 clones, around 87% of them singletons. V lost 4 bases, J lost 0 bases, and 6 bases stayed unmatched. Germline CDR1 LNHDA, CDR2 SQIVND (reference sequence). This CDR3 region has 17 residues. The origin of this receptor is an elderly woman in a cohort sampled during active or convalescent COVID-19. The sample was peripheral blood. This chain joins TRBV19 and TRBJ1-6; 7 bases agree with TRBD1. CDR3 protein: CASSTNRGNSYNSPLHF. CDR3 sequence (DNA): TGTGCCAGTAGTACGAACAGGGGAAACTCCTATAATTCACCCCTCCACTTT.